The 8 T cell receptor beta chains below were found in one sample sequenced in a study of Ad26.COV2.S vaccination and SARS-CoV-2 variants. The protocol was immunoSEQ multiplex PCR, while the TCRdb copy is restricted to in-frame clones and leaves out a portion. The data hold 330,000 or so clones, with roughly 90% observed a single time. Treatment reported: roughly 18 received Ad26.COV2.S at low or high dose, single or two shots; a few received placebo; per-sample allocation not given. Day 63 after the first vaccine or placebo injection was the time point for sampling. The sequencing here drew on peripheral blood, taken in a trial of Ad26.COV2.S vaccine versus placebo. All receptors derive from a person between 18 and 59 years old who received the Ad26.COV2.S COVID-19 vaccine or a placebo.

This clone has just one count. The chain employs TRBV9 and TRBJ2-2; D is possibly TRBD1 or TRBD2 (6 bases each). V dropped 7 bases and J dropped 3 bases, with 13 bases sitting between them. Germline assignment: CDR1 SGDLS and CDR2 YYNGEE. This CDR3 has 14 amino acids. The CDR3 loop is CASEGGSDTGELFF. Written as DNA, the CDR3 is TGTGCCAGCGAAGGGGGGTCTGACACCGGGGAGCTGTTTTTT.

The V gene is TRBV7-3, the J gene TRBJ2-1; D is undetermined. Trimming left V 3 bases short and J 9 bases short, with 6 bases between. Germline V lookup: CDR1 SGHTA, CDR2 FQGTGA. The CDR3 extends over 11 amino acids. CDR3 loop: CASSFGIEQFF. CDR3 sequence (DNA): TGTGCCAGCAGCTTTGGGATTGAGCAGTTCTTC.

The CDR3 protein is CALRTVYGYTF. In DNA, the CDR3 is TGTGCCCTCCGGACAGTTTATGGCTACACCTTC. The gene calls are TRBV6-5 and TRBJ1-2; D perhaps matches TRBD1 (6 bases). The CDR3 totals 11 residues. Germline V gives CDR1 MNHEY, CDR2 SVGAGI. The V and J ends lost 11 bases and 5 bases respectively, with 12 bases between them.

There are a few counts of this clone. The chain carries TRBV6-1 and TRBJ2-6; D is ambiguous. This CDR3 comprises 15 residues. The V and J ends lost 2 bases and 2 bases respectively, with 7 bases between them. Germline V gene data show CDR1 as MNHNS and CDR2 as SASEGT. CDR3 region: CASSERPPGANVLTF. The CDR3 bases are TGTGCCAGCAGTGAACGACCCCCTGGGGCCAACGTCCTGACTTTC.

The CDR3 protein is CASSSRVLTDTQYF. In DNA form, the CDR3 reads TGTGCCAGCAGCTCCAGGGTTCTCACAGATACGCAGTATTTT. V gene TRBV7-2 combines with J gene TRBJ2-3, with D perhaps matching TRBD1 (5 bases). The CDR3 is made up of 14 amino acids. CDR1 SGHTA and CDR2 FQGNSA come from the germline V gene. Trimming took 4 bases from V and 2 from J, leaving 10 bases between them.

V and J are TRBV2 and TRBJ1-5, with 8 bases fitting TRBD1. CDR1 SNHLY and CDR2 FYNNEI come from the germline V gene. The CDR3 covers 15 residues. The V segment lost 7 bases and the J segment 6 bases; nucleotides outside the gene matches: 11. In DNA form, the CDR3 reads TGTGCCAGCAAGTTTGAGGCAGGGGGCGTTCAGCCCCAGCATTTT. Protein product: CASKFEAGGVQPQHF. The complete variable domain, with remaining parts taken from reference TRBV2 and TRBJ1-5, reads EPEVTQTPSHQVTQMGQEVILRCVPISNHLYFYWYRQILGQKVEFLVSFYNNEISEKSEIFDDQFSVERPDGSNFTLKIRSTKLEDSAMYFCASKFEAGGVQPQHFGDGTRLSIL.

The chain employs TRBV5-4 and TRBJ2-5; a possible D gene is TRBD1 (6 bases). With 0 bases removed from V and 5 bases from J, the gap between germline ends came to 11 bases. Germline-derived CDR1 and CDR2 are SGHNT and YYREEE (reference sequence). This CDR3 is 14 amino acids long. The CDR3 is CASSLGTVPETQYF. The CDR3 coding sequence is TGTGCCAGCAGCTTGGGGACAGTTCCGGAGACCCAGTACTTC.

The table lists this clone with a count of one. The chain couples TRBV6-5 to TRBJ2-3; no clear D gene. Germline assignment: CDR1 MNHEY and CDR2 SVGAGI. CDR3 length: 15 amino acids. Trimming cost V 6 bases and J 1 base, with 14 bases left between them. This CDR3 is CASSLQKGGTDTQYF. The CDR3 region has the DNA TGTGCCAGCAGCCTGCAAAAGGGTGGCACAGATACGCAGTATTTT.